The source of this T cell receptor beta chain is a study of blood T cell repertoires in COVID-19. About the research overall: There were acute and convalescent COVID-19 samples, and they came from the United States, Italy and Spain. The cDNA or gDNA used as material had been derived from T cells, B-cell-depleted T cells, or PBMCs.

The CDR3 has 15 amino acids. Germline V CDR1 and CDR2: SGDLS, YYNGEE. The V and J ends lost 4 bases and 2 bases, in that order; junction bases with no gene match: 4. Original processing notes: Quantification of nucleated cells was approximated via reference gene primer amplification. The protocol was immunoSEQ multiplex PCR, while the TCRdb copy is restricted to in-frame clones and leaves out a portion. V, J and clone size are taken as reported in that table, and D and trimming were inferred from the DNA itself. The sample has 190,000 or so clones; approximately 78% are singletons. V usage is TRBV9 and J usage is TRBJ2-7; 12 bases align to TRBD2. The TCR originated in a woman of 80 years or more with active or convalescent COVID-19. Sequenced sample: peripheral blood. The CDR3 protein is CASSPRTSGAYEQYF. The CDR3 DNA follows: TGTGCCAGCAGCCCCCGGACTAGCGGGGCCTACGAGCAGTACTTC.